This is a list of T cell receptor beta chains from one sample in a study of T-cell reconstitution after alpha-beta-depleted transplantation in children. MiXCR, applied by TCRdb to the PCR reads, yields one record per CDR3 protein. Of 900,000 or so distinct CDR3 sequences in the sample, around 15% are singletons; the top ten hold 5%. The sample was PBMCs, mostly from graft donor cells, taken 360 days after TCRalphabeta/CD19-depleted stem cell transplant. These receptors were taken from a male patient younger than 18 who had a stem cell transplant for acute lymphoblastic leukemia, so the T cells may come from the graft donor. Both conserved end residues are part of each CDR3. D genes are given only for firm matches. Expanded clones get a size class; other rows say once, few or many, or leave the size out.

clone_size	d_call	v_call	j_call	cdr3_nt	cdr3_aa
NA	NA	TRBV7-3	TRBJ2-3	TGTGCCAGCAGCCCCCGGGACCTGCTCACAGATACGCAGTATTTT	CASSPRDLLTDTQYF
few	NA	TRBV6-5	TRBJ2-7	TGTGCCAGCAGTTACTCGCCTAGCTCGGACTTCGAGCAGTACTTC	CASSYSPSSDFEQYF
few	TRBD2	TRBV7-2	TRBJ2-7	TGTGCCAGCAGCTCCCGGGGGGGGGACGAGCAGTACTTC	CASSSRGGDEQYF
NA	NA	TRBV5-6	TRBJ2-7	TGTGCCAGCAGCTTTACGGAGGCCTACGAGCAGTACTTC	CASSFTEAYEQYF
NA	TRBD2	TRBV29-1	TRBJ2-1	TGCAGTTATCTCGACGGGGGGGGTAGGGATGAGCAGTTCTTC	CSYLDGGGRDEQFF
few	TRBD1	TRBV5-1	TRBJ1-1	TGCGCCAGCAGCTTGGAACGGACAGGAAACACTGAAGCTTTCTTT	CASSLERTGNTEAFF
NA	TRBD1	TRBV5-4	TRBJ2-1	TGTGCCAGCAGCTTGGGGGACAGGGTTGAGCAGTTCTTC	CASSLGDRVEQFF
many	NA	TRBV20-1	TRBJ1-3	TGCAGTGCTAGGCCAGGGGTCTCTGGAAACACCATATATTTT	CSARPGVSGNTIYF
few	NA	TRBV24-1	TRBJ2-1	TGTGCCACCAGTGATTTGCCGGAGAGCTCCTACAATGAGCAGTTCTTC	CATSDLPESSYNEQFF
NA	NA	TRBV20-1	TRBJ2-7	TGCAGTGCTAGACTAATCCAGTCTGGGGGTTTTTACTTC	CSARLIQSGGFYF
NA	NA	TRBV21-1	TRBJ2-1	TGTGCCAGCAGCGAACCCCCCTTCGTTAGCGGGAGCCGCTACAATGAGCAGTTCTTC	CASSEPPFVSGSRYNEQFF
NA	NA	TRBV7-2	TRBJ2-7	TGTGCCAGCAGCTTGCAGGGGCTAGTCTACGAGCAGTACTTC	CASSLQGLVYEQYF
few	NA	TRBV7-2	TRBJ2-7	TGTGCCAGCAGCTTAGTGGCGGGACGGAGCTCCTACGAGCAGTACTTC	CASSLVAGRSSYEQYF
few	NA	TRBV27	TRBJ1-2	TGTGCCAGCAGCTCTAAGGTCTTGTATCCAAACTATGGCTACACCTTC	CASSSKVLYPNYGYTF
NA	NA	TRBV20-1	TRBJ2-4	TGCAGTGCTAGAGCACCCCGGGACACCGAAAACATTCAGTACTTC	CSARAPRDTENIQYF
NA	NA	TRBV20-1	TRBJ2-7	TGCAGTGCTAGAAGACCTTTCCAGACCTACGAGCAGTACTTC	CSARRPFQTYEQYF
NA	TRBD1	TRBV5-1	TRBJ1-5	TGCGCCAGCAGCTCCCTCGACAGGGGGCGTTTTAGCAATCAGCCCCAGCATTTT	CASSSLDRGRFSNQPQHF
few	NA	TRBV6-2/TRBV6-3	TRBJ2-7	TGTGCCAGCACCACGACACACTACGAGCAGTACTTC	CASTTTHYEQYF
few	NA	TRBV5-1	TRBJ1-1	TGCGCCAGCAGCTTGGTTCCGGGCGCAGTGAACACTGAAGCTTTCTTT	CASSLVPGAVNTEAFF
few	NA	TRBV28	TRBJ1-2	TGTGCCAGCAGACCGGGACCAGTTCGAGGCTATGGCTACACCTTC	CASRPGPVRGYGYTF
NA	TRBD2	TRBV12-3/TRBV12-4	TRBJ2-7	TGTGCCAGCAGGTCTAGCGGGAGGGCCCGCGAGCAGTACTTC	CASRSSGRAREQYF
NA	TRBD2	TRBV15	TRBJ2-1	TGTGCCACCAGCACGGGAGGACTCCACAATGAGCAGTTCTTC	CATSTGGLHNEQFF
few	NA	TRBV20-1	TRBJ2-1	TGCAGTGCTAGAGATCTGAGGTTGAATGAGCAGTTCTTC	CSARDLRLNEQFF
few	TRBD1	TRBV24-1	TRBJ2-5	TGTGCCACCAGTGACAACCGACAGGGGCCGCGGGGGACCCAGTACTTC	CATSDNRQGPRGTQYF
NA	NA	TRBV20-1	TRBJ2-1	TGCAGTGCTACCGTACGGTACAATGAGCAGTTCTTC	CSATVRYNEQFF
few	NA	TRBV7-3	TRBJ1-5	TGTGCCAGCAGTTCAAAAGGCAATCAGCCCCAGCATTTT	CASSSKGNQPQHF
NA	TRBD1	TRBV7-9	TRBJ1-5	TGTGCCAGCAGCACCATACAGGGGGGCCCCCAGCATTTT	CASSTIQGGPQHF
NA	TRBD2	TRBV5-1	TRBJ2-7	TGCGCCAGCAGCTTGCGTCCTAGCGGGAGAATTCAGTACGAGCAGTACTTC	CASSLRPSGRIQYEQYF
NA	TRBD2	TRBV29-1	TRBJ2-3	TGCAGCGTTGGCGCTAGCGGGAGAACTGATACGCAGTATTTT	CSVGASGRTDTQYF
NA	NA	TRBV6-2/TRBV6-3	TRBJ2-1	TGTGCCAGCAGTTTTAGGTGGGTCAGCTCCTACAATGAGCAGTTCTTC	CASSFRWVSSYNEQFF
NA	NA	TRBV20-1	TRBJ1-2	TGCAGTGCTAGTGAAGCAAACTATGGCTACACCTTC	CSASEANYGYTF
few	TRBD1	TRBV24-1	TRBJ2-3	TGTGCCACCAGTTCAGGGGGTTCAGATACGCAGTATTTT	CATSSGGSDTQYF
few	NA	TRBV3-1	TRBJ2-1	TGTGCCAGCAGCCGGGACGGGTGGACTTACAATGAGCAGTTCTTC	CASSRDGWTYNEQFF
NA	NA	TRBV20-1	TRBJ1-1	TGCAGTGCTCAGGGCCCCACTGAAGCTTTCTTT	CSAQGPTEAFF
few	NA	TRBV4-2	TRBJ1-1	TGTGCCAGCAGCCAAAGACAGACTGAAGCTTTCTTT	CASSQRQTEAFF
few	NA	TRBV12-3/TRBV12-4	TRBJ2-1	TGTGCCAGCAGTTTCACCGGAGGTAGGGCCCGGGCCCACAATGAGCAGTTCTTC	CASSFTGGRARAHNEQFF
NA	TRBD1	TRBV15	TRBJ2-1	TGTGCCACCAGCAGAGAGGGACCGGGACAGGGGGCTTATGAGCAGTTCTTC	CATSREGPGQGAYEQFF
few	TRBD1	TRBV6-1	TRBJ1-1	TGTGCCAGTAACAGGGGAGGGGGCACTGAAGCTTTCTTT	CASNRGGGTEAFF
NA	NA	TRBV12-3/TRBV12-4	TRBJ2-1	TGTGCCAGCAGTTTAGCGAAAACTTTCGGACGAGGTTTCTTC	CASSLAKTFGRGFF
few	TRBD2	TRBV5-1	TRBJ2-3	TGCGCCAGCAGCTTGATAAGCGGGAGGGCCAAAGATACGCAGTATTTT	CASSLISGRAKDTQYF
NA	TRBD1	TRBV29-1	TRBJ1-2	TGCAGCGCCAACAGGGGAGACTATGGCTACACCTTC	CSANRGDYGYTF
few	NA	TRBV6-5	TRBJ2-7	TGTGCCAGCAGTTACGTTAAGGTGACCTCGGGGTCGTACGAGCAGTACTTC	CASSYVKVTSGSYEQYF
many	TRBD2	TRBV5-1	TRBJ2-2	TGCGCCAGCAGCTTGGTAGCGGGCCTTAACACCGGGGAGCTGTTTTTT	CASSLVAGLNTGELFF
few	TRBD2	TRBV7-3	TRBJ2-3	TGTGCCAGCAGCTTAATGATGTCGCGGGAGGGGGCAGATACGCAGTATTTT	CASSLMMSREGADTQYF
few	NA	TRBV12-3/TRBV12-4	TRBJ2-5	TGTGCCAGCAGTGTTACTAGCCTCTCCCCAGAGACCCAGTACTTC	CASSVTSLSPETQYF
many	NA	TRBV20-1	TRBJ2-7	TGCAGTGCTAGAGAACCAGGGCCCAGCTCCTACGAGCAGTACTTC	CSAREPGPSSYEQYF
few	TRBD1	TRBV10-2	TRBJ1-1	TGCGCCAGCAAAGGGGGGGGAGCGGGACAGCCCAACACTGAAGCTTTCTTT	CASKGGGAGQPNTEAFF